These T cell receptor beta chains were read from a single sample in a study of control samples from healthy donors and cancer patients. Sequencing used immunoSEQ multiplex PCR; TCRdb keeps in-frame clones, though not all of them. Among about 75,000 clones listed, roughly 92% were seen once. The sequenced material came from blood. These receptors originate from a woman between 40 and 55 years old in good health. CDR3s include the opening cysteine and the closing phenylalanine or tryptophan. A D gene is named only where the DNA matches it firmly. Clone size is shown for a subset of rows, as once, few, many or a class of expanded clone.

TRBJ1-6 TRBV7-9 - few CASSLVAEASSPLHF TGTGCCAGCAGCTTAGTTGCAGAGGCGAGTTCACCCCTCCACTTT
TRBJ2-6 TRBV10-2 - - CASLFSGANVLTF TGCGCCTCCCTGTTCTCTGGGGCCAACGTCCTGACTTTC
TRBJ1-1 TRBV9 - - CASSVVGEAFF TGTGCCAGCAGCGTAGTTGGGGAAGCTTTCTTT
TRBJ1-4 TRBV5-5 - - CASSFGGSLIEKLFF TGTGCCAGCAGCTTTGGGGGGTCCTTAATCGAAAAACTGTTTTTT
TRBJ2-7 TRBV21-1 - - CASSKSADRVGQYF TGTGCCAGCAGCAAATCTGCCGACAGGGTCGGGCAGTACTTC
TRBJ2-5 TRBV11-2 TRBD2 - CASSLIPRGGGETQYF TGTGCCAGCAGCTTAATCCCTCGCGGGGGGGGAGAGACCCAGTACTTC
TRBJ1-6 TRBV19 - - CASSIWGTNSPLHF TGTGCCAGTAGTATATGGGGAACCAATTCACCCCTCCACTTT
TRBJ2-1 TRBV5-1 - - CASSPTRTSHNEQFF TGCGCCAGCAGCCCTACTCGGACTTCCCACAATGAGCAGTTCTTC
TRBJ1-5 TRBV7-9 - - CASSLADQPQHF TGTGCCAGCAGCTTAGCCGATCAGCCCCAGCATTTT
TRBJ2-2 TRBV7-9 - - CASSLSMNTGELFF TGTGCCAGCAGCTTATCCATGAACACCGGGGAGCTGTTTTTT